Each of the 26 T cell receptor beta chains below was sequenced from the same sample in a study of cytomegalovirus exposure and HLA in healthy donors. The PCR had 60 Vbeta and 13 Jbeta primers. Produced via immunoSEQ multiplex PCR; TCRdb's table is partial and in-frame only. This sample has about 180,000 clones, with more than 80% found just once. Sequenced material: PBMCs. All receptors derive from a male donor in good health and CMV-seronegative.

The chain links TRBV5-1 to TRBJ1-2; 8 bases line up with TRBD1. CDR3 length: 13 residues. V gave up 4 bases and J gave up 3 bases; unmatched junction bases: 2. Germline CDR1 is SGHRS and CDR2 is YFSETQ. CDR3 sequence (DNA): TGCGCCAGCAGCACGGACAGGGACTATGGCTACACCTTC. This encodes CASSTDRDYGYTF.

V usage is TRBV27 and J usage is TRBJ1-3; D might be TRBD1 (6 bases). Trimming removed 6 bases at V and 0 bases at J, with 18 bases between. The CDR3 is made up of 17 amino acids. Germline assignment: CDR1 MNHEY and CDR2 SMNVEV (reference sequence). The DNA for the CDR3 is TGTGCCAGCAGCGATCAGGGGTTTTTCGTCTCTGGAAACACCATATATTTT. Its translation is CASSDQGFFVSGNTIYF.

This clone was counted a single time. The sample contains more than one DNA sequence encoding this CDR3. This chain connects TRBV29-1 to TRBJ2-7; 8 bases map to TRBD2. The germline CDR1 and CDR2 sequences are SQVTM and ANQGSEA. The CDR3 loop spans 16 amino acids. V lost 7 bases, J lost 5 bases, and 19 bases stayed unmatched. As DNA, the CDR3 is TGCAGCGGGCCGGGGCTAGCGGGTTCCCAGGGAGACGAGCAGTACTTC. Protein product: CSGPGLAGSQGDEQYF.

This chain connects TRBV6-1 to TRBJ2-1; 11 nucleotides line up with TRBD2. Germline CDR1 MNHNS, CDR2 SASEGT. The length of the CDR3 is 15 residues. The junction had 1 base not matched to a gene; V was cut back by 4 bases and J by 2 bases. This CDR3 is CASSALAGAYNEQFF. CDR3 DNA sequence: TGTGCCAGCAGTGCACTAGCGGGAGCCTACAATGAGCAGTTCTTC.

The CDR3 here is CASSHPGRETQYF. The CDR3 DNA is TGTGCCAGCAGTCACCCCGGGAGGGAGACCCAGTACTTC. The chain joins TRBV28 to TRBJ2-5, with 7 nucleotides matching TRBD2. Germline CDR1 is MDHEN and CDR2 is SYDVKM. The V gene end was trimmed by 5 bases and the J gene end by 5 bases; junction bases not matched to a gene: 5. CDR3 length: 13 residues.

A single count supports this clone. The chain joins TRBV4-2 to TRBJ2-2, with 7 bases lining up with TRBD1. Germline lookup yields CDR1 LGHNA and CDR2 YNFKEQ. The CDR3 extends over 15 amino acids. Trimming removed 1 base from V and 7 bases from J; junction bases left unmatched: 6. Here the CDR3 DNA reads TGTGCCAGCAGCCAAGCTGACAGGGCCGACGGGGAGCTGTTTTTT. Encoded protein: CASSQADRADGELFF.

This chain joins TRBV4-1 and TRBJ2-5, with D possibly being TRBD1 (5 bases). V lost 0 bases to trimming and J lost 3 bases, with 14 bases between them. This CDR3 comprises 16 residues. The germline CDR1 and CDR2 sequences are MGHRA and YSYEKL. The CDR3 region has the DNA TGCGCCAGCAGCCAAGATTGGGGCGGCGTGGAAGAGACCCAGTACTTC. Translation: CASSQDWGGVEETQYF.

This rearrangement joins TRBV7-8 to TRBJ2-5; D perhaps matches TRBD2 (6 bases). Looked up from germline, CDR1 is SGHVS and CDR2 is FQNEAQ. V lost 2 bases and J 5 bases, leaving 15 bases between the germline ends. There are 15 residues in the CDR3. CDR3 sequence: CASSLSGWRGETQYF. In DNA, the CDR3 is TGTGCCAGCAGCTTATCGGGGTGGAGGGGTGAGACCCAGTACTTC.

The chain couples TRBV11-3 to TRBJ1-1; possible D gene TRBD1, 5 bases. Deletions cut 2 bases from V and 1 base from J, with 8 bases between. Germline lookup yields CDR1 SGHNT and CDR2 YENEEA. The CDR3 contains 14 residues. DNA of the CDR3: TGTGCCAGCAGCTTAAAGGGGTGGAACACTGAAGCTTTCTTT. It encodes CASSLKGWNTEAFF.

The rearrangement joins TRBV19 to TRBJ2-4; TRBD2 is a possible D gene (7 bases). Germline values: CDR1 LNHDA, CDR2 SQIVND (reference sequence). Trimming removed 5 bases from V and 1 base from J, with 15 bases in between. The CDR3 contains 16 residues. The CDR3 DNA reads TGTGCCAGTAGTCTACAGGGAGGGACGGCCAAAAACATTCAGTACTTC. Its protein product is CASSLQGGTAKNIQYF.

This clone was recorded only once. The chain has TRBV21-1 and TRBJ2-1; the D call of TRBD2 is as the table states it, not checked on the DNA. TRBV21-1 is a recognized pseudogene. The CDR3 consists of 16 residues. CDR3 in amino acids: CASSTPEQRGGREQFF. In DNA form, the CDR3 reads TGTGCCAGCAGCACCCCGGAGCAGCGGGGGGGCCGCGAGCAGTTCTTC.

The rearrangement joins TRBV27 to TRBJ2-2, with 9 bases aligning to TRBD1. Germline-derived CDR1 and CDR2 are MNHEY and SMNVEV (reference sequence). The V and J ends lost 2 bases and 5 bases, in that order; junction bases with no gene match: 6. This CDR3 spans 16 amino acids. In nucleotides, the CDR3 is TGTGCCAGCAGTTTAGCGACAGGGGGACGGACCGGGGAGCTGTTTTTT. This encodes CASSLATGGRTGELFF.

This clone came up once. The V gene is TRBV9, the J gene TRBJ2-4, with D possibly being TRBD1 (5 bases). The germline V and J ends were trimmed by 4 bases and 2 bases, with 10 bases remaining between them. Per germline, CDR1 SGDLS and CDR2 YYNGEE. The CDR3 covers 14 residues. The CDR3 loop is CASSKTVSKNIQYF. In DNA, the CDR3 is TGTGCCAGCAGCAAGACAGTGTCCAAAAACATTCAGTACTTC.

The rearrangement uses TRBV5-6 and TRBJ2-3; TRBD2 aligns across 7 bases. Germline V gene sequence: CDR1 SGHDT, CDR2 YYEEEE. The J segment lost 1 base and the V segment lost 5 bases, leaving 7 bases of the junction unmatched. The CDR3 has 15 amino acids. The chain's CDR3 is CASRMGGSGTDTQYF. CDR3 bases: TGTGCCAGCAGAATGGGGGGGAGTGGCACAGATACGCAGTATTTT.

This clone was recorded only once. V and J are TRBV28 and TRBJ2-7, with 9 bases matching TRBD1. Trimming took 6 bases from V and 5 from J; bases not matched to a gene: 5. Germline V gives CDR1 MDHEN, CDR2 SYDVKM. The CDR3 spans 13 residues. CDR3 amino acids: CASRDRGIDEQYF. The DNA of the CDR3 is TGTGCCAGCAGGGACAGGGGTATCGACGAGCAGTACTTC.

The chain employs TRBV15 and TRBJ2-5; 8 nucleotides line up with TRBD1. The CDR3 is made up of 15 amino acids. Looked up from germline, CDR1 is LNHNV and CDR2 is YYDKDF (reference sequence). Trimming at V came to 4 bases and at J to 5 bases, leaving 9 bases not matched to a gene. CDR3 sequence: CATSTQGQGTETQYF. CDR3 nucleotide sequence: TGTGCCACCAGCACCCAAGGACAGGGAACGGAGACCCAGTACTTC.

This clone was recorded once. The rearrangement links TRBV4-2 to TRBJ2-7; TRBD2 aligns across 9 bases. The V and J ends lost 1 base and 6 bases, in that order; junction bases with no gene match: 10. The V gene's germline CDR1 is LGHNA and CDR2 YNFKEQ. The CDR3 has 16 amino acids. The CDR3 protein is CASSQGAGGQLVEQYF. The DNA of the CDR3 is TGTGCCAGCAGCCAAGGGGCGGGAGGGCAGTTAGTCGAGCAGTACTTC.

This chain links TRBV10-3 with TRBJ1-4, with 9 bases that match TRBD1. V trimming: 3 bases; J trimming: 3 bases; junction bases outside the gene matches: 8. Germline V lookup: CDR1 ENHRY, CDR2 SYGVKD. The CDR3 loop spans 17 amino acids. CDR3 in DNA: TGTGCCATCAGTGAAGAGGGGACAGGGTGGCCTAATGAAAAACTGTTTTTT. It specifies CAISEEGTGWPNEKLFF.

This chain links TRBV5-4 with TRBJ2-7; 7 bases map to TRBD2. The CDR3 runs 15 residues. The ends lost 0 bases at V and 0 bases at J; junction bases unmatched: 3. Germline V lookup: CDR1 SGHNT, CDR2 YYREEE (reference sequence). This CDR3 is CASSLASGASYEQYF. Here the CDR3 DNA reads TGTGCCAGCAGCTTGGCCAGCGGGGCCTCCTACGAGCAGTACTTC.

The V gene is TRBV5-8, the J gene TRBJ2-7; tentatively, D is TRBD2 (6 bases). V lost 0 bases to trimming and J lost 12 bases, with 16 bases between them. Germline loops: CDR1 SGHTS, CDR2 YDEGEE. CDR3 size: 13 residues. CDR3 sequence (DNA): TGTGCCAGCAGCTTGGGGGAGGTGGCATCTCCGTACTTC. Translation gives CASSLGEVASPYF.

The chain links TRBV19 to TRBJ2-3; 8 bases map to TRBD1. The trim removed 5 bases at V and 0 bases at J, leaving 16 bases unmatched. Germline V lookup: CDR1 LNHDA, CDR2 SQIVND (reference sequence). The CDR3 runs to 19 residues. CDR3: CASSLDRALPLRSTDTQYF. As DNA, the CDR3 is TGTGCCAGTAGTTTGGACAGGGCATTACCACTCCGGAGCACAGATACGCAGTATTTT.

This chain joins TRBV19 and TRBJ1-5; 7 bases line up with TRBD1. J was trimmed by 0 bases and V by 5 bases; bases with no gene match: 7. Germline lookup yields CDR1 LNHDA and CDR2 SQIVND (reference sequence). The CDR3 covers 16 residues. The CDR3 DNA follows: TGTGCCAGTAGTCACGGGACAGTGAATAGCAATCAGCCCCAGCATTTT. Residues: CASSHGTVNSNQPQHF.

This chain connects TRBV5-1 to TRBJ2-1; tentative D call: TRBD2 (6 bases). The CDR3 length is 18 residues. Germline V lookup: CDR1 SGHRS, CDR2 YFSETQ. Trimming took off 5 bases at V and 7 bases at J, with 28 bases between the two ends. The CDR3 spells CASSSYNSGYGVLNEQFF. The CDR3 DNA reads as TGCGCCAGCAGTTCCTACAATAGCGGCTATGGTGTTTTGAATGAGCAGTTCTTC.

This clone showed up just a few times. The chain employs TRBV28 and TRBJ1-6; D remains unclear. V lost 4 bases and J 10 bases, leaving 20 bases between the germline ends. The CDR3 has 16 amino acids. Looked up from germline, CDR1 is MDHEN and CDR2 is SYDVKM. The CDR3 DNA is TGTGCCAGCAGTTCGGTCGAGGCGAACCCTGGCTCACCCCTCCACTTT. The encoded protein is CASSSVEANPGSPLHF.

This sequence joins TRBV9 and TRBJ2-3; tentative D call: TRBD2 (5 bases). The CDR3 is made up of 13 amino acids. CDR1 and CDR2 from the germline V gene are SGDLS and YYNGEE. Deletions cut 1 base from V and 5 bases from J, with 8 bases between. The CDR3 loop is CASSVLAQDTQYF. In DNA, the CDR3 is TGTGCCAGCAGCGTACTAGCCCAAGATACGCAGTATTTT.

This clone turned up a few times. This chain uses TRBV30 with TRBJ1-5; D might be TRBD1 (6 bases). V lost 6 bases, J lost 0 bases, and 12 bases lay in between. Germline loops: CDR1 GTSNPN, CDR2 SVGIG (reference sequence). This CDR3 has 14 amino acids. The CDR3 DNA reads TGTGCCTGTCTTACAGGGTCTAGCAATCAGCCCCAGCATTTT. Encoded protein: CACLTGSSNQPQHF.